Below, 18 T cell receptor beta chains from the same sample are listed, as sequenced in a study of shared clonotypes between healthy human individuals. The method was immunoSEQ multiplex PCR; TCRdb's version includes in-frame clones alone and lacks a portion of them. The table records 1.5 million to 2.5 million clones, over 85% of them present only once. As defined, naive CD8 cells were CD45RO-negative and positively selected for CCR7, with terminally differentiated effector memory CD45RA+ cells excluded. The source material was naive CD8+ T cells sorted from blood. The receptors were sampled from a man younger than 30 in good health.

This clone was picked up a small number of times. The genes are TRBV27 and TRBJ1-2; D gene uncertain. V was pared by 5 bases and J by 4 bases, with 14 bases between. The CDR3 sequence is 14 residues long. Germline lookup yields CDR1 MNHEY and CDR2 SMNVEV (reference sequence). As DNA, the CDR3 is TGTGCCAGCAGTCCCCACAGTGAACTCTATGGCTACACCTTC. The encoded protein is CASSPHSELYGYTF.

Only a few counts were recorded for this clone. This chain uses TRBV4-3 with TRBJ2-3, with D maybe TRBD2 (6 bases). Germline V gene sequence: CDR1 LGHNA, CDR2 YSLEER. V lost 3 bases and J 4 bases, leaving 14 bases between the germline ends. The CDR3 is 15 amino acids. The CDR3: CASSQRRGGADTQYF. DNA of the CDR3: TGCGCCAGCAGCCAGAGGCGGGGTGGCGCAGATACGCAGTATTTT.

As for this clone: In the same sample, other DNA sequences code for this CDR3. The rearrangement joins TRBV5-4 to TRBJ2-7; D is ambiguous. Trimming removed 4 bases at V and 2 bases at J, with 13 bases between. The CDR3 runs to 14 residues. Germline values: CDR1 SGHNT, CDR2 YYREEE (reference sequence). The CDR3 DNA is TGTGCCAGCAGCCCGTCTGGCGCCCCCTACGAGCAGTACTTC. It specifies CASSPSGAPYEQYF. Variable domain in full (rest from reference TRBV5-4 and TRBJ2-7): ETGVTQSPTHLIKTRGQQVTLRCSSQSGHNTVSWYQQALGQGPQFIFQYYREEENGRGNFPPRFSGLQFPNYSSELNVNALELDDSALYLCASSPSGAPYEQYFGPGTRLTVT.

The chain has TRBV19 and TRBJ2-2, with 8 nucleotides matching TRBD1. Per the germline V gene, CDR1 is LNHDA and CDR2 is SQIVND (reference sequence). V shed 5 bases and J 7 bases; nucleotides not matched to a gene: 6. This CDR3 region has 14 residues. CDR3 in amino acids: CASSLDREFGELFF. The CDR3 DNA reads TGTGCCAGTAGTCTGGACAGGGAATTCGGGGAGCTGTTTTTT.

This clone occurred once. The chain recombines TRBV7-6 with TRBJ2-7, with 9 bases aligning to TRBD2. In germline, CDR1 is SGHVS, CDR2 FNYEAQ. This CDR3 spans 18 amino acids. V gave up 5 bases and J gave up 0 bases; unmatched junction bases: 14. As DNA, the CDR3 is TGTGCCAGCAGCCCTCTCGCCTCTAGCGGGGAACCCTCCTACGAGCAGTACTTC. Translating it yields CASSPLASSGEPSYEQYF.

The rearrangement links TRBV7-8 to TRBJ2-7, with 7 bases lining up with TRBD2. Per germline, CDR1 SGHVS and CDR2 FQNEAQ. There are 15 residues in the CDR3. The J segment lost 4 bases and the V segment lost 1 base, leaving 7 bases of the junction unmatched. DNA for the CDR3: TGTGCCAGCAGCTTAGAGGCGGGAGTTTTGTACGAGCAGTACTTC. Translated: CASSLEAGVLYEQYF.

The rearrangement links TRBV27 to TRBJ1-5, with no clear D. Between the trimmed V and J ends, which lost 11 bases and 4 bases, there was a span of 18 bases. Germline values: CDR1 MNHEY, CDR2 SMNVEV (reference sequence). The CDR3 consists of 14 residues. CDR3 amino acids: CASRNTGSNQPQHF. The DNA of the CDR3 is TGTGCCTCTCGAAATACGGGGTCAAATCAGCCCCAGCATTTT.

CDR3 sequence (DNA): TGTGCCATCAGTGAGTCGAGGACAGGACGGAATAATTCACCCCTCCACTTT. This translates into CAISESRTGRNNSPLHF. The rearrangement joins TRBV10-3 to TRBJ1-6, with TRBD1 identical over 7 bases. The germline CDR1 and CDR2 sequences are ENHRY and SYGVKD. Trimming took 0 bases from V and 5 from J; bases not matched to a gene: 7. This CDR3 is built from 17 residues.

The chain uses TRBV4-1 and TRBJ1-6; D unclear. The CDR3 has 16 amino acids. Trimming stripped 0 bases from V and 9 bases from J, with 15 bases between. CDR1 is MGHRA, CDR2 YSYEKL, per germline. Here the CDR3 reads CASSQDPAGSGSPLHF. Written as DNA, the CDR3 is TGCGCCAGCAGCCAAGATCCGGCCGGGTCGGGTTCACCCCTCCACTTT.

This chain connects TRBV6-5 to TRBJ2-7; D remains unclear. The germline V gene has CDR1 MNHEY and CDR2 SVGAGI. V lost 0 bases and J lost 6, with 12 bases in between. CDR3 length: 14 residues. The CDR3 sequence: CASSYSSTDGEQYF. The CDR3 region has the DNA TGTGCCAGCAGTTACTCGTCCACAGACGGCGAGCAGTACTTC.

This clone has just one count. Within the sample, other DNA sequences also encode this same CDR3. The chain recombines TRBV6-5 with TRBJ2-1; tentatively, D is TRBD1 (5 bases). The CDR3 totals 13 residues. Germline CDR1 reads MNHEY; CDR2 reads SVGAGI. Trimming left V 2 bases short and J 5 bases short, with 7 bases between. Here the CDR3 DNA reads TGTGCCAGCAGTTACAGGGGTGACAATGAGCAGTTCTTC. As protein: CASSYRGDNEQFF.

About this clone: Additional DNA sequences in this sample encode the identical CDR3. Written as DNA, the CDR3 is TGTGCCAGCAGCTTGGAGGCAGGGGGAAACTATGGCTACACCTTC. Translation gives CASSLEAGGNYGYTF. The chain links TRBV5-6 to TRBJ1-2, with 7 bases identical to TRBD1. V lost 0 bases, J lost 2 bases, and 4 bases stayed unmatched. Germline CDR1 reads SGHDT; CDR2 reads YYEEEE. There are 15 residues in the CDR3.

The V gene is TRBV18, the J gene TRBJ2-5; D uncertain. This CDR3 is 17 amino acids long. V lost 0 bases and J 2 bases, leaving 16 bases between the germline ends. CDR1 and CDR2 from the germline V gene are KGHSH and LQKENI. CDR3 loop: CASSPPIRASSQETQYF. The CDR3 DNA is TGTGCCAGCTCACCACCGATACGTGCCTCCTCACAAGAGACCCAGTACTTC.

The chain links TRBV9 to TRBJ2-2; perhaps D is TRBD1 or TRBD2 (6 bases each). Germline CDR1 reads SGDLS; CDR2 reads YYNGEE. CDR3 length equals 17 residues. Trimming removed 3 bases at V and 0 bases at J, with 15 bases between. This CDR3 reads CASSEHGGVANTGELFF. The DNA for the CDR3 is TGTGCCAGCAGCGAACACGGGGGCGTCGCGAACACCGGGGAGCTGTTTTTT.

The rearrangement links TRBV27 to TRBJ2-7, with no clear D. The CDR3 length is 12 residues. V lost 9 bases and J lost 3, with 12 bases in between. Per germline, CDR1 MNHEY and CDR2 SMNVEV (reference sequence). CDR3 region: CASGPSYYEQYF. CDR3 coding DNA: TGTGCCAGTGGTCCCTCCTACTACGAGCAGTACTTC.

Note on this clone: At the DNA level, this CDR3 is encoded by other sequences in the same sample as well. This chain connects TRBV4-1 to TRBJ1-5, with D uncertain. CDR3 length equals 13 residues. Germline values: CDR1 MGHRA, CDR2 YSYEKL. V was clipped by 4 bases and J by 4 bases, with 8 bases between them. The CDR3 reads CASSPTGNQPQHF. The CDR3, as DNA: TGCGCCAGCAGCCCGACGGGTAATCAGCCCCAGCATTTT.

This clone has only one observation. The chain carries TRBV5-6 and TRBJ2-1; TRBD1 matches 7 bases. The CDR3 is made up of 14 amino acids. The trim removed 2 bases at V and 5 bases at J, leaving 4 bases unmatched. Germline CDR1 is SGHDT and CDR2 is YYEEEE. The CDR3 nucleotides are TGTGCCAGCAGCTTACAGGGGAACCACAATGAGCAGTTCTTC. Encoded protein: CASSLQGNHNEQFF.

The CDR3 here is CASSGTRDLSYNEQFF. CDR3 DNA: TGTGCCAGCAGTGGCACACGGGACCTCTCCTACAATGAGCAGTTCTTC. This chain connects TRBV25-1 to TRBJ2-1; D could derive from TRBD1 or TRBD2 (5 bases each). Deletions cut 4 bases from V and 0 bases from J, with 13 bases between. CDR1 is MGHDK and CDR2 is SYGVNS in the germline V gene. The CDR3 extends over 16 amino acids.